The 23 T cell receptor beta chains given below trace back to one sample, sequenced in a study of T cell changes during pregnancy in multiple sclerosis. Clones were read by immunoSEQ multiplex PCR, and TCRdb kept only the in-frame ones, dropping some. Of some 40,000 clones in the sample, 85% to 90% were seen once. This specimen was CD4+ T cells from peripheral blood mononuclear cells, taken before pregnancy. Every receptor here comes from a female donor with multiple sclerosis, enrolled in a pregnancy study.

The J gene is TRBJ2-1, the V gene TRBV5-1; D unresolved. The CDR3 is made up of 16 amino acids. The V gene lost 4 bases and the J gene lost 0 bases, with 14 bases spanning the gap. Germline-derived CDR1 and CDR2 are SGHRS and YFSETQ. This CDR3 reads CASSPGTGRSYNEQFF. CDR3 in DNA: TGCGCCAGCAGCCCCGGAACGGGTCGCTCCTACAATGAGCAGTTCTTC.

The V and J genes are TRBV9 and TRBJ1-6; D not resolved. CDR3 length: 14 residues. Germline V gene lookup returns CDR1 SGDLS and CDR2 YYNGEE. Trimming removed 4 bases at V and 7 bases at J, with 12 bases between. The CDR3 loop is CASSIRRENSPLHF. CDR3 DNA: TGTGCCAGCAGCATTAGACGGGAGAATTCACCCCTCCACTTT.

The chain uses TRBV11-2 and TRBJ1-2; D ambiguous. The CDR3 totals 13 residues. The V and J ends lost 1 base and 4 bases respectively, with 7 bases between them. Germline V gives CDR1 SGHAT, CDR2 FQNNGV. The CDR3 here is CASSLAVSYGYTF. CDR3 nucleotide sequence: TGTGCCAGCAGCTTAGCAGTCTCCTATGGCTACACCTTC.

CDR3 residues: CASRLGLNTEAFF. CDR3 nucleotide sequence: TGCGCCAGCAGACTGGGACTTAACACTGAAGCTTTCTTT. The chain recombines TRBV5-1 with TRBJ1-1; possibly TRBD1 for D (5 bases). The V gene lost 5 bases and the J gene lost 2 bases, with 10 bases spanning the gap. The germline V gene has CDR1 SGHRS and CDR2 YFSETQ. The CDR3 totals 13 residues.

The count of this clone is one. V gene TRBV2 combines with J gene TRBJ2-6; 7 nucleotides line up with TRBD1. The CDR3 is 13 amino acids. J was trimmed by 0 bases and V by 11 bases; bases with no gene match: 1. Germline-derived CDR1 and CDR2 are SNHLY and FYNNEI. The CDR3 region has the DNA TGTGCCGGGACAGACTCTGGGGCCAACGTCCTGACTTTC. Amino acid sequence: CAGTDSGANVLTF.

The chain links TRBV7-8 to TRBJ2-7; D may be TRBD1 (6 bases). Germline-derived CDR1 and CDR2 are SGHVS and FQNEAQ. The CDR3 has 16 residues. V was shortened by 2 bases and J by 2 bases, with 16 bases between the two germline ends. The chain's CDR3 is CASSLLNQGTTYEQYF. The CDR3 DNA reads TGTGCCAGCAGCTTATTGAATCAGGGGACGACCTACGAGCAGTACTTC.

V is TRBV7-9 and J is TRBJ1-1, with a weak D call TRBD1 (6 bases). The CDR3 length is 13 residues. Germline lookup yields CDR1 SEHNR and CDR2 FQNEAQ (reference sequence). V dropped 3 bases and J dropped 5 bases, with 10 bases sitting between them. Written as DNA, the CDR3 is TGTGCCAGCAGCTTTGAGGGGGATACTGAAGCTTTCTTT. Protein sequence: CASSFEGDTEAFF.

The chain couples TRBV10-3 to TRBJ1-2; D is possibly TRBD1 (6 bases). V gave up 2 bases and J gave up 1 base, with 14 bases separating them. Germline V gives CDR1 ENHRY, CDR2 SYGVKD. CDR3 size: 16 residues. The CDR3 is CAISEPGGARNYGYTF. The CDR3 nucleotides read TGTGCCATCAGTGAGCCCGGGGGGGCGCGTAACTATGGCTACACCTTC.

The rearrangement joins TRBV5-5 to TRBJ2-7; TRBD1 is a possible D gene (5 bases). Germline CDR1 SGHKS, CDR2 YYEKEE (reference sequence). The V end lost 0 bases, the J end lost 2 bases, and 9 bases lay between the germline ends. This CDR3 has 14 amino acids. The CDR3 DNA follows: TGTGCCAGCAGCTTGGACCAGGGTACCTACGAGCAGTACTTC. Amino acid sequence: CASSLDQGTYEQYF. Full variable domain (outside the CDR3, taken from reference TRBV5-5 and TRBJ2-7): DAGVTQSPTHLIKTRGQQVTLRCSPISGHKSVSWYQQVLGQGPQFIFQYYEKEERGRGNFPDRFSARQFPNYSSELNVNALLLGDSALYLCASSLDQGTYEQYFGPGTRLTVT.

The V gene is TRBV30, the J gene TRBJ1-6; a weak D match, TRBD1 (6 bases). With 3 bases removed from V and 3 bases from J, the gap between germline ends came to 12 bases. Per germline, CDR1 GTSNPN and CDR2 SVGIG (reference sequence). The CDR3 is 15 amino acids. CDR3 sequence reads: CAWRGGGYYNSPLHF. In nucleotides, the CDR3 is TGTGCCTGGAGGGGCGGGGGCTACTATAATTCACCCCTCCACTTT.

This clone was seen more than once but under ten times. V is TRBV6-5 and J is TRBJ1-2; maybe TRBD1 (5 bases). From germline, CDR1 is MNHEY and CDR2 SVGAGI. V was cut by 5 bases and J by 5 bases, with 18 bases left in between. The CDR3 covers 15 residues. Here the CDR3 DNA reads TGTGCCAGCAGTGGCCGACGGGGGGAGGGTTATGGCTACACCTTC. Its translation is CASSGRRGEGYGYTF.

This clone has more than one count but fewer than ten. This sequence joins TRBV11-2 and TRBJ2-1; possibly TRBD1 for D (6 bases). The CDR3 length is 15 residues. Germline V CDR1 and CDR2: SGHAT, FQNNGV. Trimming took 5 bases from V and 4 from J, leaving 15 bases between them. CDR3 in amino acids: CASSVTGLRYNEQFF. The CDR3 coding sequence is TGTGCCAGCAGCGTTACAGGGCTGAGGTACAATGAGCAGTTCTTC.

This clone was counted between two and nine times. In DNA form, the CDR3 reads TGTGCCAGCAGCCTACAGGGGCACTATGGCTACACCTTC. The encoded protein is CASSLQGHYGYTF. This chain links TRBV7-2 with TRBJ1-2; TRBD1 matches at 7 bases. Germline values: CDR1 SGHTA, CDR2 FQGNSA. This CDR3 spans 13 amino acids. Unmatched junction bases numbered 3, after V lost 5 bases and J lost 3 bases. Combining the CDR3 with reference TRBV7-2 and TRBJ1-2 gives the whole variable domain GAGVSQSPSNKVTEKGKDVELRCDPISGHTALYWYRQSLGQGLEFLIYFQGNSAPDKSGLPSDRFSAERTGGSVSTLTIQRTQQEDSAVYLCASSLQGHYGYTFGSGTRLTVV.

On this clone itself: At one end, the junction sequence differs from germline, possibly due to a read error. The rearrangement uses TRBV11-2 and TRBJ2-7, with a tentative D call TRBD1 (5 bases). The CDR3 has 13 amino acids. In germline, CDR1 is SGHAT, CDR2 FQNNGV. This CDR3 reads CASSLIAARVLNF. The CDR3 DNA follows: TGTGCCAGCAGCTTAATCGCTGCCAGGGTATTGAACTTC.

This chain joins TRBV30 and TRBJ1-2; D is uncertain. From germline, CDR1 is GTSNPN and CDR2 SVGIG (reference sequence). The ends were cut back, 3 bases at V and 5 bases at J, with 22 bases in the middle. The CDR3 totals 16 residues. The CDR3 region has the DNA TGTGCCTGGAGCTCCTATACTGGCCAGGCTGGGTATGGCTACACCTTC. Amino acid sequence: CAWSSYTGQAGYGYTF.

The chain couples TRBV5-6 to TRBJ1-2; 8 bases match TRBD1. Germline trimming cut 3 bases from V and 7 bases from J; bases unmatched to any gene: 5. This CDR3 is 13 amino acids long. CDR1 SGHDT and CDR2 YYEEEE come from the germline V gene. Here the CDR3 reads CASSWDRLTGYTF. DNA of the CDR3: TGTGCCAGCAGCTGGGACAGGCTCACTGGCTACACCTTC.

The J gene is TRBJ1-2, the V gene TRBV7-3; D unclear. CDR3 length equals 18 residues. Between the trimmed V and J ends, which lost 6 bases and 4 bases, there was a span of 27 bases. Germline CDR1 reads SGHTA; CDR2 reads FQGTGA. CDR3 sequence: CASRLYGPMADSFYGYTF. In DNA form, the CDR3 reads TGTGCCAGCAGGTTATACGGCCCAATGGCGGATTCCTTCTATGGCTACACCTTC.

The genes are TRBV5-4 and TRBJ1-1, with D possibly matching TRBD1 (6 bases). Trimming removed 0 bases from V and 0 bases from J, with 12 bases in between. From germline, CDR1 is SGHNT and CDR2 YYREEE (reference sequence). There are 16 residues in the CDR3. Here the CDR3 reads CASSLGQGLLNTEAFF. In nucleotides, the CDR3 is TGTGCCAGCAGCTTGGGCCAGGGGTTATTGAACACTGAAGCTTTCTTT.

The V and J genes are TRBV5-5 and TRBJ2-2; the D gene is possibly TRBD1 (6 bases). The CDR3 is 15 residues long. The V end was cut by 0 bases, the J end by 4 bases, with 10 bases between. The germline V gene encodes CDR1 SGHKS and CDR2 YYEKEE (reference sequence). CDR3 sequence: CASSLAVGGTGELFF. The CDR3 DNA sequence: TGTGCCAGCAGCTTGGCCGTAGGGGGCACCGGGGAGCTGTTTTTT.

The rearrangement uses TRBV5-1 and TRBJ2-7; maybe TRBD1 (6 bases). Germline values: CDR1 SGHRS, CDR2 YFSETQ. V was shortened by 4 bases and J by 0 bases, with 20 bases between the two germline ends. This CDR3 is 17 amino acids long. The DNA of the CDR3 is TGCGCCAGCAGCCTCATACTGACTGGACAGTCCTCCTACGAGCAGTACTTC. It codes for CASSLILTGQSSYEQYF.

The chain recombines TRBV5-1 with TRBJ1-1; tentative D call: TRBD1 (6 bases). This CDR3 has 16 residues. V lost 4 bases and J lost 1, with 17 bases in between. Germline V gene lookup returns CDR1 SGHRS and CDR2 YFSETQ. The CDR3 spells CASSPIPGQPNTEAFF. As DNA, the CDR3 is TGCGCCAGCAGCCCCATCCCCGGACAGCCGAACACTGAAGCTTTCTTT.

This chain uses TRBV7-2 with TRBJ1-1; tentative D call: TRBD1 (5 bases). V was clipped by 2 bases and J by 8 bases, with 24 bases between them. Germline CDR1 is SGHTA and CDR2 is FQGNSA. This CDR3 region has 17 residues. The CDR3 protein is CASSLMSITTGAAEAFF. CDR3 sequence (DNA): TGTGCCAGCAGCTTAATGAGTATAACAACAGGTGCCGCGGAAGCTTTCTTT. The entire variable domain, with the rest obtained from reference TRBV7-2 and TRBJ1-1, is as follows: GAGVSQSPSNKVTEKGKDVELRCDPISGHTALYWYRQSLGQGLEFLIYFQGNSAPDKSGLPSDRFSAERTGGSVSTLTIQRTQQEDSAVYLCASSLMSITTGAAEAFFGQGTRLTVV.

The gene calls are TRBV28 and TRBJ2-1, with D tentatively TRBD1 (6 bases). The CDR3 is 12 amino acids. With 6 bases removed from V and 5 bases from J, the gap between germline ends came to 8 bases. Germline V gives CDR1 MDHEN, CDR2 SYDVKM. CDR3 DNA sequence: TGTGCCAGCAGGGACAGCAACAATGAGCAGTTCTTC. Its translation: CASRDSNNEQFF.